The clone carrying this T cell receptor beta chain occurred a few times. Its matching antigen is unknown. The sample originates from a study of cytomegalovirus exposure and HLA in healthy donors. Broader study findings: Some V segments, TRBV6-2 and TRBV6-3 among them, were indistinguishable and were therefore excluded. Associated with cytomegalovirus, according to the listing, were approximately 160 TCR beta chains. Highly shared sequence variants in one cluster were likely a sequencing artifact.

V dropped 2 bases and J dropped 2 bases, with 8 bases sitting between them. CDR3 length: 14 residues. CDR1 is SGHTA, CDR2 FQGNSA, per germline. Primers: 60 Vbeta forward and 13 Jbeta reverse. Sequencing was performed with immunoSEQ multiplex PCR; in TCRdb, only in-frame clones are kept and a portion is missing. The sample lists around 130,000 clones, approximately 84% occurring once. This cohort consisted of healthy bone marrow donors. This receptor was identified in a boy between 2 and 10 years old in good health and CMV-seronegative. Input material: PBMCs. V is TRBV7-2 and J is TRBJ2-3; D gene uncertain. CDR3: CASSLTRLTDTQYF. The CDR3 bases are TGTGCCAGCAGCTTAACGAGACTCACAGATACGCAGTATTTT.